Presented here are 18 T cell receptor beta chains from one specimen sequenced in a study of cytomegalovirus exposure and HLA in healthy donors. Both 60 Vbeta primers and 13 Jbeta primers went into the PCR. Here immunoSEQ multiplex PCR was the method, and the copy in TCRdb shows in-frame clones only, minus some. The sample holds about 180,000 clones, around 80% seen once. Sample: PBMCs. The receptor set was obtained from a man younger than 30 in good health and CMV-seronegative.

This rearrangement joins TRBV27 to TRBJ2-7; 7 bases line up with TRBD1. Germline V CDR1 and CDR2: MNHEY, SMNVEV (reference sequence). The V segment lost 6 bases and the J segment 3 bases; nucleotides outside the gene matches: 8. The CDR3 is 14 residues long. The chain's CDR3 is CASSRRDSYYEQYF. The CDR3 DNA sequence: TGTGCCAGCAGCCGCCGGGACAGCTACTACGAGCAGTACTTC.

The rearrangement joins TRBV2 to TRBJ1-5; tentatively, D is TRBD1 (6 bases). CDR1 is SNHLY, CDR2 FYNNEI, per germline. Trimming removed 8 bases from V and 6 bases from J, with 20 bases in between. The CDR3 has 15 amino acids. CDR3 sequence reads: CASHPQGGNSQPQHF. CDR3 sequence (DNA): TGTGCCAGCCACCCACAGGGAGGGAATAGTCAGCCCCAGCATTTT.

The J gene is TRBJ1-2, the V gene TRBV11-2; weak D call: TRBD1 (6 bases). V was trimmed by 1 base and J by 5 bases, leaving 14 bases between them. The CDR3 totals 15 residues. The germline CDR1 and CDR2 sequences are SGHAT and FQNNGV. The CDR3 spells CASSLVPGQFYGYTF. CDR3 DNA sequence: TGTGCCAGCAGCTTAGTCCCCGGACAGTTTTATGGCTACACCTTC.

J is TRBJ2-2 and V is TRBV19, with 7 bases matching TRBD1. V shed 0 bases and J 4 bases; nucleotides not matched to a gene: 8. Looked up from germline, CDR1 is LNHDA and CDR2 is SQIVND (reference sequence). The CDR3 is 17 amino acids. CDR3 DNA sequence: TGTGCCAGTAGTATAGATCTTGAGACAGGGATCACCGGGGAGCTGTTTTTT. Protein: CASSIDLETGITGELFF.

The chain carries TRBV7-6 and TRBJ1-2; D perhaps matches TRBD1 (5 bases). This CDR3 is 16 amino acids long. With 1 base removed from V and 3 bases from J, the gap between germline ends came to 15 bases. In germline, CDR1 is SGHVS, CDR2 FNYEAQ. The CDR3, as DNA: TGTGCCAGCAGCTTAGGAGGCAGCAGGGAAGACTATGGCTACACCTTC. It yields the protein CASSLGGSREDYGYTF.

The CDR3 is CASTGQFTDTQYF. CDR3 coding DNA: TGTGCCAGCACTGGGCAGTTCACAGATACGCAGTATTTT. This chain connects TRBV28 to TRBJ2-3; D is unresolved. This CDR3 has 13 residues. V dropped 7 bases and J dropped 2 bases, with 10 bases sitting between them. Germline V CDR1 and CDR2: MDHEN, SYDVKM.

The genes are TRBV7-2 and TRBJ2-6; 7 bases agree with TRBD1. Germline CDR1 and CDR2: SGHTA and FQGNSA. With 1 base clipped from V and 2 bases from J, the junction kept 5 bases outside the gene matches. This CDR3 has 17 residues. This CDR3 is CASSLDRGKAGANVLTF. Here the CDR3 DNA reads TGTGCCAGCAGCTTAGACAGGGGAAAGGCTGGGGCCAACGTCCTGACTTTC. Full variable domain (remainder filled in from reference TRBV7-2 and TRBJ2-6): GAGVSQSPSNKVTEKGKDVELRCDPISGHTALYWYRQSLGQGLEFLIYFQGNSAPDKSGLPSDRFSAERTGGSVSTLTIQRTQQEDSAVYLCASSLDRGKAGANVLTFGAGSRLTVL.

This sequence joins TRBV5-6 and TRBJ2-7, with 11 bases fitting TRBD1. The CDR3 is 15 amino acids. V shed 3 bases, J shed 2 bases, and the junction held 4 bases outside the gene matches. Looked up from germline, CDR1 is SGHDT and CDR2 is YYEEEE. CDR3 coding DNA: TGTGCCAGCAGCTGGGGGACAGGGGGACCCTACGAGCAGTACTTC. Protein product: CASSWGTGGPYEQYF.

The genes are TRBV7-8 and TRBJ2-1; the match to TRBD1 covers 7 bases. This CDR3 has 16 amino acids. Trimming took 2 bases from V and 0 from J; bases not matched to a gene: 4. Per germline, CDR1 SGHVS and CDR2 FQNEAQ. The DNA of the CDR3 is TGTGCCAGCAGCTTAAGGGACAGCCTCTCCTACAATGAGCAGTTCTTC. Translated: CASSLRDSLSYNEQFF.

V usage is TRBV5-6 and J usage is TRBJ2-1, with D hard to call. Per germline, CDR1 SGHDT and CDR2 YYEEEE. Between the trimmed V and J ends, which lost 3 bases and 4 bases, there was a span of 14 bases. This CDR3 is 15 amino acids long. CDR3 loop: CASSSPRPLYNEQFF. DNA of the CDR3: TGTGCCAGCAGCTCGCCGCGGCCCCTATACAATGAGCAGTTCTTC.

The V gene is TRBV2, the J gene TRBJ2-3, with D perhaps matching TRBD2 (5 bases). The CDR3 consists of 16 residues. V was trimmed by 6 bases and J by 1 base, leaving 17 bases between them. CDR1 SNHLY and CDR2 FYNNEI come from the germline V gene. CDR3 protein: CASSALAAGGTDTQYF. The CDR3 DNA is TGTGCCAGCAGCGCCCTGGCGGCCGGGGGCACAGATACGCAGTATTTT. The full variable domain, its missing parts supplied by reference TRBV2 and TRBJ2-3, is EPEVTQTPSHQVTQMGQEVILRCVPISNHLYFYWYRQILGQKVEFLVSFYNNEISEKSEIFDDQFSVERPDGSNFTLKIRSTKLEDSAMYFCASSALAAGGTDTQYFGPGTRLTVL.

V usage is TRBV15 and J usage is TRBJ2-1; D not resolved. Trimming removed 0 bases at V and 2 bases at J, with 11 bases between. The CDR3 is made up of 16 amino acids. Germline V gene lookup returns CDR1 LNHNV and CDR2 YYDKDF (reference sequence). CDR3 sequence reads: CATSRDRLSTYNEQFF. The CDR3 coding sequence is TGTGCCACCAGCAGAGACAGGCTTAGTACCTACAATGAGCAGTTCTTC.

This CDR3 reads CASSFVFSGGYTF. The CDR3 DNA follows: TGTGCCAGCAGTTTTGTTTTTTCGGGTGGCTACACCTTC. This chain joins TRBV6-1 and TRBJ1-2; D is undetermined. The V and J ends lost 5 bases and 7 bases respectively, with 14 bases between them. The V gene's germline CDR1 is MNHNS and CDR2 SASEGT. This CDR3 region has 13 residues.

The CDR3 sequence is CASNTQGRYTF. CDR3 in DNA: TGTGCCAGCAATACACAGGGCCGCTACACCTTC. The chain is built from TRBV6-5 and TRBJ1-2; a possible D gene is TRBD1 (6 bases). This CDR3 has 11 amino acids. The germline V gene has CDR1 MNHEY and CDR2 SVGAGI. Between the trimmed V and J ends, which lost 7 bases and 9 bases, there was a span of 12 bases.

The chain combines TRBV6-5 with TRBJ1-2, with D maybe TRBD1 (5 bases). This CDR3 has 12 amino acids. V lost 6 bases, J lost 5 bases, and 10 bases lay in between. In germline, CDR1 is MNHEY, CDR2 SVGAGI. CDR3 nucleotides: TGTGCCAGCAGACCAGGGAGGTATGGCTACACCTTC. It yields the protein CASRPGRYGYTF.

The chain links TRBV5-1 to TRBJ2-5; D possibly corresponds to TRBD2 (6 bases). Germline V CDR1 and CDR2: SGHRS, YFSETQ. Deletions cut 0 bases from V and 5 bases from J, with 17 bases between. This CDR3 has 16 residues. The chain's CDR3 is CASSLAGVQAGETQYF. The CDR3 DNA sequence: TGCGCCAGCAGCTTGGCCGGTGTGCAGGCGGGGGAGACCCAGTACTTC. The variable domain in full, with the rest retrieved from reference TRBV5-1 and TRBJ2-5, is KAGVTQTPRYLIKTRGQQVTLSCSPISGHRSVSWYQQTPGQGLQFLFEYFSETQRNKGNFPGRFSGRQFSNSRSEMNVSTLELGDSALYLCASSLAGVQAGETQYFGPGTRLLVL.

This rearrangement joins TRBV29-1 to TRBJ1-2, with D perhaps matching TRBD1 (5 bases). The CDR3 loop spans 12 amino acids. Looked up from germline, CDR1 is SQVTM and CDR2 is ANQGSEA. The CDR3 DNA reads as TGCAGTATAAGGGGTTCCAACTATGGCTACACCTTC. It codes for CSIRGSNYGYTF.

The chain links TRBV7-9 to TRBJ2-5; 8 bases map to TRBD2. Trimming at V came to 6 bases and at J to 7 bases, leaving 10 bases not matched to a gene. The CDR3 is made up of 14 amino acids. CDR1 is SEHNR, CDR2 FQNEAQ, per germline (reference sequence). CDR3 sequence (DNA): TGTGCCAGCAGTCGGGAGGGTCCGGTTGGGACCCAGTACTTC. This sequence encodes CASSREGPVGTQYF.